Here is one T cell receptor beta chain with its context. The antigen it binds to is not known. No base quality values were provided; no much bigger clone lies one nucleotide off. The CDR3 regions of human TCRbeta chains were analyzed by immunosequencing. The published analysis was carried out like this. TCRs in the repertoires were compared against a reference library of SARS-CoV-2-specific TCRs that had been generated with the MIRA antigen-specificity platform. Breadth meant the fraction of unique TCRs that were SARS-CoV-2-associated, whereas depth meant the fraction of total T cells that were SARS-CoV-2-associated. Using the MIRA data, each spike-specific TCR was assigned both to the spike region to which the TCR was reactive and to a CD4 or CD8 class. Log10-transformed breadth and depth values were compared by one-way ANOVA with Sidak's multiple comparisons tests. TCRdb took over this immuneACCESS table, retaining in-frame rearrangements with V and J assigned. Such tables are incomplete; in checked studies, under half of the missing clones stem from an unresolved V gene, and the remainder is unexplained. V and J calls and clone size are as listed in that table; D and trimming were resolved from the DNA. The sample table holds 100,000 to 110,000 clones, of which just under 90% were seen once. The ten largest clonotypes hold 15% of the sample.

The meaning of the sample's time point label: baseline before first vaccination. Vaccinee samples were obtained from the UK trials COV001 and COV002, which included a single-blind randomized controlled phase 2/3 trial of AZD1222 (ChAdOx1 nCoV-19) in healthy adults. For TCRbeta chain sequencing, PBMC samples from trial participants were taken at day 0 and at day 28 after the second dose. V is clipped by 3 bases and J by 7 bases, and the sequence between their germline boundaries is 18 bases long. The CDR3 holds 14 amino acids from the cysteine to the phenylalanine. Only the CDR3 portion is preserved as DNA: 42 bases, with reading frame beginning at the first base. The germline V gene (reference sequence) yields GTSNPN for CDR1 and SVGIG for CDR2. This record belongs to a study of T cell responses to AZD1222 COVID-19 vaccine (dated by TCRdb to about 2021). At the level of the whole study: AZD1222 recipients whose second dose came at about 4 weeks and those whose second dose came at about 12 weeks were combined into one group, since spike-specific TCR depth and breadth did not differ between the two schedules. Trial participants were enrolled by age into subgroups of 18-55, 56-69 and 70-plus years, and approximately 150, 30 and 60 TCR-sequenced participants, respectively, were included in these subgroups. TCR sequencing covered roughly 230 trial participants: 200 to 220 given two doses of AZD1222 and 26 given two doses of MenACWY control vaccine. The paper as a whole reports these results and caveats: The whole spike protein was spanned by vaccine-associated CD4 TCRs, and dominant responses were seen in regions 160-218 and 743-854. After two AZD1222 doses, both the breadth and the depth of spike-specific TCRs were significantly higher than at day 0 and than in MenACWY recipients. No day 14 peak-response samples were available, so repertoires were characterized only after the peak T cell response. Participants were mostly white British and included more females than males, and it was suggested by the authors that clonal diversity may have been underestimated. Reportedly, close to half of the unique spike-specific TCRs recognized epitopes lying outside the regions that are mutated in the B.1.351 and B.1.1.7 variants. Conclusions about previously exposed vaccinees were limited because only a handful of AZD1222 recipients were SARS-CoV-2 seropositive at baseline. The 56-69-year group was small, and its depth increase did not reach significance, likely because of low power.

The V and J segments used are TRBV30 and TRBJ1-1, with the D segment identity uncertain. The origin of this receptor is an adult in good health. The sample in question was peripheral blood, obtained on day 0 of AZD1222 vaccination. The CDR3 reads CAWSAPPGMDEAFF. DNA sequence: TGTGCCTGGAGCGCACCCCCCGGGATGGATGAAGCTTTCTTT.